The rows below give T cell receptor beta chains drawn from one sample of a study of response to subunit inactivated influenza vaccine. TCRdb re-called the RT-PCR reads with MiXCR, one entry per CDR3 protein. The data contain roughly 550,000 distinct CDR3 sequences, approximately 22% of them singletons. The same data also contributed to another study, on T cells expressing NK-cell markers.

Sequencing used CD4+ T cells sorted from PBMCs, obtained roughly 13 days after vaccination. These receptors were obtained from a man aged 50-59 years who received an inactivated influenza vaccine. CDR3s include the opening cysteine and the closing phenylalanine or tryptophan. A D gene is named only where the DNA matches it firmly. A row's size may be missing; if present it is once, few, many or a size class.

abundance: .
j_gene: TRBJ2-1
len: 15
v_gene: TRBV7-9
d_gene: TRBD2
CDR3nt: TGTGCCAGCAGATACCAGGGACTAGCGAGTCATGAGCAGTTCTTC
CDR3aa: CASRYQGLASHEQFF

abundance: .
j_gene: TRBJ1-1
len: 14
v_gene: TRBV25-1
d_gene: TRBD1
CDR3nt: TGTGCCGCGGAGGGGGACAGGCCGAACACTGAAGCTTTCTTT
CDR3aa: CAAEGDRPNTEAFF

abundance: many
j_gene: TRBJ1-1
len: 16
v_gene: TRBV6-2/TRBV6-3
d_gene: TRBD1
CDR3nt: TGTGCCAGCAGCCACCGCAACACAGGGGCCCTCACTGAAGCTTTCTTT
CDR3aa: CASSHRNTGALTEAFF

abundance: .
j_gene: TRBJ2-3
len: 14
v_gene: TRBV5-1
d_gene: .
CDR3nt: TGCGCCAGCAAGGAGGGGGCGAGCACAGATACGCAGTATTTT
CDR3aa: CASKEGASTDTQYF

abundance: .
j_gene: TRBJ2-1
len: 15
v_gene: TRBV7-6
d_gene: TRBD2
CDR3nt: TGTGCCAGCAGCTTGGGGACTAGCGGGAAGTATGAGCAGTTCTTC
CDR3aa: CASSLGTSGKYEQFF

abundance: few
j_gene: TRBJ2-1
len: 14
v_gene: TRBV28
d_gene: TRBD2
CDR3nt: TGTGCCAGCATCAAGACTAGCGTTCGCGATGAGCAGTTCTTC
CDR3aa: CASIKTSVRDEQFF

abundance: few
j_gene: TRBJ1-4
len: 14
v_gene: TRBV30
d_gene: .
CDR3nt: TGTGCCTGGAGCCGGGACGCCGGAGGAGAAAAACTGTTTTTT
CDR3aa: CAWSRDAGGEKLFF

abundance: .
j_gene: TRBJ1-1
len: 14
v_gene: TRBV5-1
d_gene: TRBD1
CDR3nt: TGCGCCAGCAGCTCCCGACAGGGCAGAAGTGAAGCTTTCTTT
CDR3aa: CASSSRQGRSEAFF

abundance: .
j_gene: TRBJ2-1
len: 13
v_gene: TRBV11-2
d_gene: TRBD2
CDR3nt: TGTGCCAGCAGCTTACCCTCGAGCGGGGCACAGTTCTTC
CDR3aa: CASSLPSSGAQFF

abundance: .
j_gene: TRBJ2-7
len: 16
v_gene: TRBV11-2
d_gene: TRBD1
CDR3nt: TGTGCCAGCAGCTTAGACGCGGGACAGGGGGTCTACGAGCAGTACTTC
CDR3aa: CASSLDAGQGVYEQYF

abundance: .
j_gene: TRBJ1-1
len: 15
v_gene: TRBV6-1
d_gene: TRBD1
CDR3nt: TGTGCCAGCACCTACGGGGGACAGGGGGTCACTGAAGCTTTCTTT
CDR3aa: CASTYGGQGVTEAFF

abundance: .
j_gene: TRBJ1-3
len: 15
v_gene: TRBV12-3/TRBV12-4
d_gene: .
CDR3nt: TGTGCCAGCAGTTCGTCGGCAGCCTCTGGAAACACCATATATTTT
CDR3aa: CASSSSAASGNTIYF

abundance: .
j_gene: TRBJ2-7
len: 15
v_gene: TRBV29-1
d_gene: .
CDR3nt: TGCAGCGTTACCCCGGTTGGGGGAACCCCCTACGAGCAGTACTTC
CDR3aa: CSVTPVGGTPYEQYF

abundance: .
j_gene: TRBJ2-1
len: 15
v_gene: TRBV4-1
d_gene: TRBD1
CDR3nt: TGCGCCAGCAGCCGAGGACAGGGGCCCAACAATGAGCAGTTCTTC
CDR3aa: CASSRGQGPNNEQFF

abundance: few
j_gene: TRBJ1-4
len: 14
v_gene: TRBV20-1
d_gene: .
CDR3nt: TGCAGTGCTGAAGACCGTTCTGAGGGTGAAAAACTGTTTTTT
CDR3aa: CSAEDRSEGEKLFF

abundance: .
j_gene: TRBJ1-4
len: 14
v_gene: TRBV6-1
d_gene: TRBD1
CDR3nt: TGTGCCAGCAGTGAACAGGGGGTTTGGGAAAAACTGTTTTTT
CDR3aa: CASSEQGVWEKLFF

abundance: few
j_gene: TRBJ2-7
len: 15
v_gene: TRBV7-2
d_gene: TRBD2
CDR3nt: TGTGCCAGCAGCTTAGACGGGCTAGCGGGGGGTGAGCAGTACTTC
CDR3aa: CASSLDGLAGGEQYF

abundance: few
j_gene: TRBJ2-2
len: 15
v_gene: TRBV7-7
d_gene: .
CDR3nt: TGTGCTAGCAGCCCCCGGGACGCCCCGTCCGGGGAGCTGTTTTTT
CDR3aa: CASSPRDAPSGELFF

abundance: .
j_gene: TRBJ2-7
len: 16
v_gene: TRBV20-1
d_gene: TRBD2
CDR3nt: TGCAGTGCTAGAGAGAGGACTAGCGGGGTCTCCTACGAGCAGTACTTC
CDR3aa: CSARERTSGVSYEQYF

abundance: few
j_gene: TRBJ2-1
len: 16
v_gene: TRBV2
d_gene: TRBD2
CDR3nt: TGTGCCAGCAGTGGGTCAGGACTAGGGAGCTACAATGAGCAGTTCTTC
CDR3aa: CASSGSGLGSYNEQFF

abundance: few
j_gene: TRBJ2-2
len: 14
v_gene: TRBV12-3/TRBV12-4
d_gene: .
CDR3nt: TGTGCCAGCAGTTTCAGCGACAGCACCGGGGAGCTGTTTTTT
CDR3aa: CASSFSDSTGELFF

abundance: few
j_gene: TRBJ2-2
len: 16
v_gene: TRBV5-1
d_gene: TRBD2
CDR3nt: TGCGCCAGCAGCTTGCTAGCGGGAACGAACACCGGGGAGCTGTTTTTT
CDR3aa: CASSLLAGTNTGELFF

abundance: .
j_gene: TRBJ2-7
len: 13
v_gene: TRBV11-2
d_gene: .
CDR3nt: TGTGCCAGCAGCTTCGATGCGAGGTACGAGCAGTACTTC
CDR3aa: CASSFDARYEQYF

abundance: .
j_gene: TRBJ2-5
len: 14
v_gene: TRBV20-1
d_gene: TRBD1
CDR3nt: TGCAGTGCCAGATCGGGACAGGGTATGAAGACCCAGTACTTC
CDR3aa: CSARSGQGMKTQYF

abundance: .
j_gene: TRBJ2-3
len: 15
v_gene: TRBV7-9
d_gene: TRBD2
CDR3nt: TGTGCCAGCAGCTTTCGAGCGGGGGGCGCAGATACGCAGTATTTT
CDR3aa: CASSFRAGGADTQYF

abundance: few
j_gene: TRBJ2-2
len: 16
v_gene: TRBV7-2
d_gene: TRBD1
CDR3nt: TGTGCCAGCAGTCGCACTTACGACAGGGGGACCGGGGAGCTGTTTTTT
CDR3aa: CASSRTYDRGTGELFF

abundance: .
j_gene: TRBJ2-1
len: 17
v_gene: TRBV9
d_gene: TRBD2
CDR3nt: TGTGCCAGCAGCGTAGCACCACTAGCGGGAGGGGACAATGAGCAGTTCTTC
CDR3aa: CASSVAPLAGGDNEQFF

abundance: few
j_gene: TRBJ1-2
len: 15
v_gene: TRBV27
d_gene: TRBD1
CDR3nt: TGTGCCAGCAGCCAATCGGGACAGCTACACTATGGCTACACCTTC
CDR3aa: CASSQSGQLHYGYTF

abundance: .
j_gene: TRBJ1-2
len: 13
v_gene: TRBV12-3/TRBV12-4
d_gene: TRBD1
CDR3nt: TGTGCCAGCAGTCAGAGACAGGGATATGGCTACACCTTC
CDR3aa: CASSQRQGYGYTF

abundance: .
j_gene: TRBJ2-1
len: 16
v_gene: TRBV5-1
d_gene: .
CDR3nt: TGCGCCAGCAGCCAAAATGCGGGACCCTTGGGTAATGAGCAGTTCTTC
CDR3aa: CASSQNAGPLGNEQFF

abundance: many
j_gene: TRBJ2-7
len: 13
v_gene: TRBV29-1
d_gene: TRBD2
CDR3nt: TGCAGCGTTGGGGCTAGCGGGACATACGAGCAGTACTTC
CDR3aa: CSVGASGTYEQYF

abundance: .
j_gene: TRBJ2-1
len: 15
v_gene: TRBV7-9
d_gene: .
CDR3nt: TGTGCCAGCAGCTTAGCTAGCTTGGCCACTGATGAGCAGTTCTTC
CDR3aa: CASSLASLATDEQFF

abundance: .
j_gene: TRBJ1-2
len: 12
v_gene: TRBV6-5
d_gene: TRBD1
CDR3nt: TGTGCCAGCAGTTTAGACAGGGACGGTTTCACCTTC
CDR3aa: CASSLDRDGFTF

abundance: .
j_gene: TRBJ2-1
len: 11
v_gene: TRBV19
d_gene: TRBD2
CDR3nt: TGTGCCAGTAGTATAGGCGGGGGGGAGTTCTTC
CDR3aa: CASSIGGGEFF

abundance: once
j_gene: TRBJ1-6
len: 13
v_gene: TRBV12-3/TRBV12-4
d_gene: .
CDR3nt: TGTGCCAGCAGCCCCGGACAGTTTTCACCCCTCCACTTT
CDR3aa: CASSPGQFSPLHF

abundance: .
j_gene: TRBJ1-3
len: 15
v_gene: TRBV5-4
d_gene: .
CDR3nt: TGTGCCAGCAGCTTCCTGCCCCACTCTGGAAACACCATATATTTT
CDR3aa: CASSFLPHSGNTIYF

abundance: .
j_gene: TRBJ2-2
len: 13
v_gene: TRBV5-1
d_gene: .
CDR3nt: TGCGCCAGCAGCTCCCGGGGGAACGGGGAGCTGTTTTTT
CDR3aa: CASSSRGNGELFF

abundance: .
j_gene: TRBJ2-2
len: 13
v_gene: TRBV10-3
d_gene: .
CDR3nt: TGTGCCATCAGTGACCCGAACACCGGGGAGCTGTTTTTT
CDR3aa: CAISDPNTGELFF

abundance: few
j_gene: TRBJ2-7
len: 16
v_gene: TRBV15
d_gene: TRBD1
CDR3nt: TGTGCCACCAGCAGAGATCGTACAGGGGTCTCCTACGAGCAGTACTTC
CDR3aa: CATSRDRTGVSYEQYF

abundance: .
j_gene: TRBJ1-5
len: 15
v_gene: TRBV27
d_gene: TRBD1
CDR3nt: TGTGCCAGCAGTTGGACAGGGTCGCGCAATCAGCCCCAGCATTTT
CDR3aa: CASSWTGSRNQPQHF

abundance: few
j_gene: TRBJ2-2
len: 15
v_gene: TRBV6-2/TRBV6-3
d_gene: TRBD1
CDR3nt: TGTGCCAGCAGGAGGGGACAGGGGATCACCGGGGAGCTGTTTTTT
CDR3aa: CASRRGQGITGELFF

abundance: many
j_gene: TRBJ2-4
len: 15
v_gene: TRBV4-3
d_gene: TRBD2
CDR3nt: TGCGCCAGCAGCCATTTAGCGGGAGGGGATCACATTCAGTACTTC
CDR3aa: CASSHLAGGDHIQYF

abundance: .
j_gene: TRBJ2-1
len: 18
v_gene: TRBV7-8
d_gene: .
CDR3nt: TGTGCCAGCAGCCCCCTCCGGCGTCCCCGGGACAACTACAATGAGCAGTTCTTC
CDR3aa: CASSPLRRPRDNYNEQFF

abundance: .
j_gene: TRBJ1-6
len: 18
v_gene: TRBV7-2
d_gene: .
CDR3nt: TGTGCCAGCAGCTTTTATCCCCGGAAAGGGACCGCGAATTCACCCCTCCACTTT
CDR3aa: CASSFYPRKGTANSPLHF